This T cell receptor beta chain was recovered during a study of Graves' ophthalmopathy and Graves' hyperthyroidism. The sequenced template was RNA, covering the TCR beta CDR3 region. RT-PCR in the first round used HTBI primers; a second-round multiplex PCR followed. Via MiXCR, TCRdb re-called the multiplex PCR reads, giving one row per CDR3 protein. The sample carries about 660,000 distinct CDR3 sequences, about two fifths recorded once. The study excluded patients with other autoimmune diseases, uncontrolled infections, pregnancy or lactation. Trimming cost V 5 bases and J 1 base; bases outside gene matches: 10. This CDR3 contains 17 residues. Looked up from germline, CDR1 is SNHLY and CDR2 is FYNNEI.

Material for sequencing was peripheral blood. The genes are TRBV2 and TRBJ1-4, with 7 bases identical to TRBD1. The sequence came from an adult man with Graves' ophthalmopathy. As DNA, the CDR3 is TGTGCCAGCAGTCCCATGGGGCAGGGGGTAACTAATGAAAAACTGTTTTTT. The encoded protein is CASSPMGQGVTNEKLFF.